Presented here are 16 T cell receptor beta chains from one specimen sequenced in a study of T cell responses to AZD1222 COVID-19 vaccine. This table comes from immunoSEQ multiplex PCR, and its TCRdb copy is limited to in-frame clones, with some not included. The sample lists about 180,000 clones, 80% to 90% occurring once. The sample was peripheral blood, taken 28 days after the second dose of the MenACWY control vaccine. These receptors were obtained from an adult who received the MenACWY meningococcal vaccine as a control.

The gene calls are TRBV4-3 and TRBJ1-2; the D is unclear. The CDR3 covers 13 residues. The germline CDR1 and CDR2 sequences are LGHNA and YSLEER. V was trimmed by 0 bases and J by 13 bases, leaving 15 bases between them. As DNA, the CDR3 is TGCGCCAGCAGCCAAGAATCGACACTCGGCCCCACCTTC. It is translated as CASSQESTLGPTF.

V gene TRBV7-3 combines with J gene TRBJ2-1, with 7 bases matching TRBD2. The V gene's germline CDR1 is SGHTA and CDR2 FQGTGA. The CDR3 runs to 13 residues. V shed 6 bases, J shed 6 bases, and the junction held 5 bases outside the gene matches. The CDR3 loop reads CASSFSGFNEQFF. In DNA, the CDR3 is TGTGCCAGCAGTTTTAGCGGGTTCAATGAGCAGTTCTTC. Supplemented by reference TRBV7-3 and TRBJ2-1, the full variable domain reads GAGVSQTPSNKVTEKGKYVELRCDPISGHTALYWYRQSLGQGPEFLIYFQGTGAADDSGLPNDRFFAVRPEGSVSTLKIQRTERGDSAVYLCASSFSGFNEQFFGPGTRLTVL.

The chain is built from TRBV19 and TRBJ2-7; TRBD2 matches at 7 bases. The CDR3 is 13 residues long. The V and J ends lost 7 bases and 4 bases, in that order; junction bases with no gene match: 7. Germline CDR1 and CDR2: LNHDA and SQIVND (reference sequence). CDR3 sequence (DNA): TGTGCCAGTACCCCCCGGGGAGGGTACGAGCAGTACTTC. The encoded protein is CASTPRGGYEQYF.

This chain links TRBV6-1 with TRBJ1-2; D uncertain. The germline V gene has CDR1 MNHNS and CDR2 SASEGT. Trimming cost V 2 bases and J 6 bases, with 7 bases left between them. The CDR3 runs to 12 residues. CDR3 DNA sequence: TGTGCCAGCAGTGAAAGGGCGCATGGCTACACCTTC. Protein: CASSERAHGYTF.

The V call is TRBV6-5, the J call TRBJ2-7, with D possibly matching TRBD2 (6 bases). CDR1 and CDR2 (germline): MNHEY, SVGAGI. This CDR3 comprises 16 residues. Trimming stripped 2 bases from V and 3 bases from J, with 17 bases between. The CDR3 DNA is TGTGCCAGCAGTTACCCCCCCGGGCGGGATTACTACGAGCAGTACTTC. This encodes CASSYPPGRDYYEQYF.

This clone appeared a few times. The chain employs TRBV7-2 and TRBJ2-1; possibly TRBD2 for D (6 bases). There are 13 residues in the CDR3. V was trimmed by 1 base and J by 9 bases, leaving 10 bases between them. The germline V gene encodes CDR1 SGHTA and CDR2 FQGNSA. The CDR3 sequence: CASSLGLVGEQFF. The CDR3 nucleotides are TGTGCCAGCAGCTTAGGACTAGTGGGTGAGCAGTTCTTC.

V gene TRBV19 combines with J gene TRBJ1-4, with unresolved D. Germline V gene sequence: CDR1 LNHDA, CDR2 SQIVND (reference sequence). Trimming left V 2 bases short and J 1 base short, with 5 bases between. CDR3 length equals 14 residues. Here the CDR3 DNA reads TGTGCCAGTAGTATACGGGGAACTAATGAAAAACTGTTTTTT. Translated: CASSIRGTNEKLFF.

The rearrangement links TRBV6-1 to TRBJ1-2; D gene unclear. The CDR3 has 15 residues. Trimming cost V 2 bases and J 4 bases, with 14 bases left between them. Germline-derived CDR1 and CDR2 are MNHNS and SASEGT. The CDR3 region has the DNA TGTGCCAGCAGTGAAACAGTCCGGAGCGGCTATGGCTACACCTTC. Translated, it gives CASSETVRSGYGYTF.

V and J are TRBV2 and TRBJ1-1; D possibly corresponds to TRBD1 (5 bases). This CDR3 has 11 residues. Germline lookup yields CDR1 SNHLY and CDR2 FYNNEI. Trimming removed 6 bases from V and 6 bases from J, with 8 bases in between. The CDR3 sequence is CASRSGPEAFF. In DNA, the CDR3 is TGTGCCAGCAGGTCAGGGCCTGAAGCTTTCTTT.

This chain links TRBV27 with TRBJ1-1; a possible D gene is TRBD1 (5 bases). The length of the CDR3 is 13 residues. Germline CDR1 and CDR2: MNHEY and SMNVEV (reference sequence). Trimming took 5 bases from V and 5 from J, leaving 12 bases between them. CDR3 region: CASSLGVLTEAFF. CDR3 sequence (DNA): TGTGCCAGCAGTCTGGGGGTTTTGACTGAAGCTTTCTTT.

V is TRBV28 and J is TRBJ2-6; D gene unclear. Germline V lookup: CDR1 MDHEN, CDR2 SYDVKM. The V end was cut by 10 bases, the J end by 1 base, with 8 bases between. CDR3 size: 13 residues. CDR3 sequence (DNA): TGTGCCATCCATCAGTCTGGGGCCAACGTCCTGACTTTC. Its translation: CAIHQSGANVLTF.

CDR3 residues: CASSIRRTNYNYGYTF. The CDR3 region has the DNA TGTGCCAGTAGTATTCGACGGACTAATTACAACTATGGCTACACCTTC. The rearrangement uses TRBV19 and TRBJ1-2; D not certain. The CDR3 has 16 amino acids. V was cut by 3 bases and J by 2 bases, with 16 bases left in between. From germline, CDR1 is LNHDA and CDR2 SQIVND (reference sequence).

This chain joins TRBV18 and TRBJ2-7, with TRBD1 as a possible D gene (6 bases). This CDR3 has 14 residues. Germline V gene sequence: CDR1 KGHSH, CDR2 LQKENI. V lost 2 bases and J 5 bases, leaving 13 bases between the germline ends. CDR3 sequence reads: CASSPNRKGDEQYF. The CDR3 nucleotides read TGTGCCAGCTCACCAAACCGGAAGGGGGACGAGCAGTACTTC.

The chain combines TRBV12-2 with TRBJ2-2; no DNA check was done on the table's D call, TRBD1. TRBV12-2 is labeled a pseudogene. This CDR3 is 16 amino acids long. CDR3 sequence (DNA): TGTGCAAGTCGCTTAGCGGGGGACAGGGTCGTGGGGGAGCTGTTTTTT. This translates into CASRLAGDRVVGELFF.

The chain has TRBV6-5 and TRBJ1-5; D gene unclear. The CDR3 covers 15 residues. Germline V gene data show CDR1 as MNHEY and CDR2 as SVGAGI. Trimming took off 7 bases at V and 2 bases at J, with 15 bases between the two ends. The DNA of the CDR3 is TGTGCCAGCAACAACGCAGATTATCGCAATCAGCCCCAGCATTTT. Protein sequence: CASNNADYRNQPQHF.

The chain links TRBV19 to TRBJ1-5; TRBD1 matches at 7 bases. This CDR3 has 16 amino acids. Per germline, CDR1 LNHDA and CDR2 SQIVND (reference sequence). J was trimmed by 0 bases and V by 7 bases; bases with no gene match: 9. CDR3 sequence: CASTLGQLYSNQPQHF. The CDR3 nucleotides read TGTGCCAGTACCCTGGGACAGCTCTATAGCAATCAGCCCCAGCATTTT. Drawing the rest from reference TRBV19 and TRBJ1-5, the complete variable domain is DGGITQSPKYLFRKEGQNVTLSCEQNLNHDAMYWYRQDPGQGLRLIYYSQIVNDFQKGDIAEGYSVSREKKESFPLTVTSAQKNPTAFYLCASTLGQLYSNQPQHFGDGTRLSIL.